The T cell receptor beta chain described here comes from a study of response to subunit inactivated influenza vaccine. From the RT-PCR reads, TCRdb called clonotypes with MiXCR, one entry per CDR3 protein. The sample consists of about half a million distinct CDR3 sequences, about 25% of them appearing once. The CDR3 has 14 residues. V was clipped by 6 bases and J by 1 base, with 9 bases between them. Germline V gene sequence: CDR1 MNHEY, CDR2 SVGEGT. This clonotype was counted a few times. Its antigen is not identified. Findings and limits, study-wide: Authors suggested few new T cells are recruited by each seasonal influenza vaccination.

This chain uses TRBV6-2 or TRBV6-3 with TRBJ2-2; a weak D match, TRBD1 (5 bases). The sample here was CD4+ T cells sorted from PBMCs, taken 5 days after vaccination. The clonotype was recovered from a man aged 45-60 years who received an inactivated influenza vaccine. The CDR3: CASRPTGNTGELFF. The CDR3 DNA is TGTGCCAGCAGGCCTACAGGGAACACCGGGGAGCTGTTTTTT.